Listed below are T cell receptor beta chains from one sample, sequenced in a study of T cell responses to AZD1222 COVID-19 vaccine. Profiling relied on immunoSEQ multiplex PCR, and the TCRdb table lists in-frame clones only, not all of them. Of 100,000 to 150,000 clones listed, roughly nine tenths are singletons. Sequenced here: peripheral blood, sampled on day 0 of AZD1222 vaccination. The receptors here all came from an adult in good health. CDR3s include the opening cysteine and the closing phenylalanine or tryptophan. Each record gives: V gene, J gene, D gene, clone size, CDR3 DNA, CDR3 protein. The D gene is left open where the match is weak. Size values are once, few and many counts, or a class for expanded clones, and some rows have none.

TRBV4-1	TRBJ1-5	-	-	TGCGCCAGCAGCCAAGATCTTCCGGCCCAGCCCCAGCATTTT	CASSQDLPAQPQHF
TRBV14	TRBJ1-2	-	-	TGTGCCAGCAGCCTCTATGGGCATGGCTACACCTTC	CASSLYGHGYTF
TRBV30	TRBJ2-7	-	once	TGTGCCTGGAGTTCCGGTTACGAGCAGTACTTC	CAWSSGYEQYF
TRBV14	TRBJ2-1	TRBD2	-	TGTGCCAGCAGCCAAGAAGACGGGTGGTTGGCGGGAGCCTACAATGAGCAGTTCTTC	CASSQEDGWLAGAYNEQFF
TRBV28	TRBJ1-4	TRBD1	-	TGTGCCAGCAGTCCAGAGGGGGCGGTTGAAAAACTGTTTTTT	CASSPEGAVEKLFF
TRBV7-9	TRBJ1-1	-	-	TGTGCCAGCAGCTTAGTGTCCAGGGATGAAGCTTTCTTT	CASSLVSRDEAFF
TRBV11-2	TRBJ2-1	-	once	TGTGCCAGCAGAGCGGGACAACGAAACAATGAGCAGTTCTTC	CASRAGQRNNEQFF
TRBV11-2	TRBJ2-3	TRBD1	-	TGTGCCAGCAGCTCATGGGACAGATTAACAGATACGCAGTATTTT	CASSSWDRLTDTQYF
TRBV18	TRBJ1-4	TRBD1	-	TGTGCCAGCTCACCCCCGGGACAGGGGGCGTTAACTAATGAAAAACTGTTTTTT	CASSPPGQGALTNEKLFF
TRBV7-3	TRBJ2-1	TRBD2	-	TGTGCCAGCAGCTTACCCCTAGCGGGGTACAATGAGCAGTTCTTC	CASSLPLAGYNEQFF
TRBV6-2/TRBV6-3	TRBJ2-7	-	-	TGTGCCAGCAGTTCCATAACAGGGAGCTACGAGCAGTACTTC	CASSSITGSYEQYF
TRBV12-3/TRBV12-4	TRBJ2-5	-	few	TGTGCCAGCAGTTTTAGCCAAGAGACCCAGTACTTC	CASSFSQETQYF
TRBV6-5	TRBJ1-6	TRBD1	-	TGTGCCAGCAGTCTTTCGACAGGGTTTAATTCACCCCTCCACTTT	CASSLSTGFNSPLHF
TRBV20-1	TRBJ1-1	-	-	TGCAGTGCTAGTAGCCCCCTAGGGAACACTGAAGCTTTCTTT	CSASSPLGNTEAFF
TRBV28	TRBJ1-1	TRBD1	-	TGTGCCAGCCTGACAGGGGGTAACACTGAAGCTTTCTTT	CASLTGGNTEAFF
TRBV19	TRBJ1-2	-	-	TGTGCCAGTAGTATCCGCGAGTTCAGCTATGGCTACACCTTC	CASSIREFSYGYTF
TRBV4-3	TRBJ2-1	-	-	TGCGCCAGCAGCCAAGAGTGGTCCGCCTTGGGTGAGCAGTTCTTC	CASSQEWSALGEQFF
TRBV11-2	TRBJ2-5	-	-	TGTGCCAGCACCCCTACCCCGTCGTACCAAGAGACCCAGTACTTC	CASTPTPSYQETQYF
TRBV27	TRBJ2-7	TRBD2	-	TGTGCCAGCAGTTTAGTAGCGGGAGGACGCGAGCAGTACTTC	CASSLVAGGREQYF
TRBV27	TRBJ2-2	-	-	TGTGCCAGCAGTCCGCCTAACAGACCACCGAACACTGGGGAGCTGTTTTTT	CASSPPNRPPNTGELFF
TRBV5-1	TRBJ2-2	-	-	TGCGCCAGCAGCCAGAACACCGGGGAGCTGTTTTTT	CASSQNTGELFF
TRBV9	TRBJ2-1	TRBD2	once	TGTGCCAGCAGCGTGACTAGCGGGAGGGATTACAATGAGCAGTTCTTC	CASSVTSGRDYNEQFF
TRBV3-1/TRBV3-2	TRBJ2-2	-	-	TGTGCCAGCAGCCGAGCGGGCGGGTCCGACACCGGGGAGCTGTTTTTT	CASSRAGGSDTGELFF
TRBV5-1	TRBJ2-5	-	-	TGCGCCAGCTCCCCTGGAGCCGGGCCACAAGAGACCCAGTACTTC	CASSPGAGPQETQYF
TRBV15	TRBJ2-1	-	-	TGTGCCACCAGCAGAGATCGAGGGGATCTCAATGAGCAGTTCTTC	CATSRDRGDLNEQFF
TRBV30	TRBJ2-1	TRBD2	-	TGTGCCTGCAAAAACGGGACTAGCACTTCTTTGCGGTTCTTC	CACKNGTSTSLRFF
TRBV6-2/TRBV6-3	TRBJ1-5	TRBD1	-	TGTGCCAGCAGCCTTAGGGGGCCTAGCAATCAGCCCCAGCATTTT	CASSLRGPSNQPQHF